What follows are 2 T cell receptor beta chains derived from one specimen sequenced in a study of shared clonotypes between healthy human individuals. Here immunoSEQ multiplex PCR was the method, and the copy in TCRdb shows in-frame clones only, minus some. The sample consists of fewer than 2.5 million clones, over 85% of them appearing once. Material: naive CD4+ T cells from PBMCs. The subset here: CD45RA+ positively selected. The receptor source for this set is a man younger than 35 in good health. Some clones in this sample may be carry-over from other donors' samples.

The V and J genes are TRBV11-3 and TRBJ2-1; 7 bases are a match to TRBD2. The CDR3 is 13 residues long. V shed 6 bases, J shed 7 bases, and the junction held 6 bases outside the gene matches. Germline lookup yields CDR1 SGHNT and CDR2 YENEEA. DNA for the CDR3: TGTGCCAGCAGGTCATCTAGCGGAAATGAGCAGTTCTTC. Translated: CASRSSSGNEQFF.

The V call is TRBV5-4, the J call TRBJ2-3; D is perhaps TRBD2 (5 bases). CDR3 length: 13 amino acids. V was pared by 7 bases and J by 1 base, with 10 bases between. Germline lookup yields CDR1 SGHNT and CDR2 YYREEE (reference sequence). The CDR3 reads CASYVRGTDTQYF. The DNA of the CDR3 is TGTGCCAGCTATGTGAGGGGCACAGATACGCAGTATTTT.